The clone carrying this TCR beta chain came up once. The data derive from a study of blood T cell repertoires in COVID-19. Across the study: The samples span acute and convalescent COVID-19 from the United States, Italy and Spain. From T cells, B-cell-depleted T cells, or PBMCs came the material, which was cDNA or gDNA.

In the original analysis: Scientists estimated how many nucleated cells there were by amplifying reference gene primers. Clones were read by immunoSEQ multiplex PCR, and TCRdb kept only the in-frame ones, dropping some. V and J calls and clone size come straight from that table; D and trimming were deduced from the DNA. The table records over 120,000 clones, roughly 82% of them present only once. The TCR sequence derives from a human donor in a cohort sampled during active COVID-19. The source material was peripheral blood.

DNA for the CDR3: TGTGCCAGCAGGAGAACTAGCGGGGGGACCAATGAGCAGTTCTTC. Its translation is CASRRTSGGTNEQFF. The V gene is TRBV28, the J gene TRBJ2-1; 12 nucleotides match TRBD2. CDR1 is MDHEN and CDR2 is SYDVKM in the germline V gene. This CDR3 comprises 15 residues. The trim removed 6 bases at V and 6 bases at J, leaving 6 bases unmatched.